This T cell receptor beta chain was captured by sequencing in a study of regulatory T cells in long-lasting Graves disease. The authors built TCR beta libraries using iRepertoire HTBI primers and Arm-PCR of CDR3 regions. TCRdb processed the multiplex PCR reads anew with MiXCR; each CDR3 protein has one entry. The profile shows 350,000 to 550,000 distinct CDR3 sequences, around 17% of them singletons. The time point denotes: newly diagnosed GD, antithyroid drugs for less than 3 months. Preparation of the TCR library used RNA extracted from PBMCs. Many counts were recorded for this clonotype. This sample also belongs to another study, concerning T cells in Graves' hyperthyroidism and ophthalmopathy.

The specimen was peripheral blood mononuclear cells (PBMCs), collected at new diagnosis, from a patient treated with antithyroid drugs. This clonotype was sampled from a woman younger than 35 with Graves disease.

CDR3 sequence (DNA): TGTGCCAGCAGTCCCAGGGGACAGGGTCGGCTCTATGGCTACACCTTC. Translated: CASSPRGQGRLYGYTF. J is TRBJ1-2 and V is TRBV28, with 9 bases aligning to TRBD1. Germline V gives CDR1 MDHEN, CDR2 SYDVKM. The CDR3 is 16 residues long. J gave up 4 bases and V 5 bases, and 11 bases lay outside the gene matches.